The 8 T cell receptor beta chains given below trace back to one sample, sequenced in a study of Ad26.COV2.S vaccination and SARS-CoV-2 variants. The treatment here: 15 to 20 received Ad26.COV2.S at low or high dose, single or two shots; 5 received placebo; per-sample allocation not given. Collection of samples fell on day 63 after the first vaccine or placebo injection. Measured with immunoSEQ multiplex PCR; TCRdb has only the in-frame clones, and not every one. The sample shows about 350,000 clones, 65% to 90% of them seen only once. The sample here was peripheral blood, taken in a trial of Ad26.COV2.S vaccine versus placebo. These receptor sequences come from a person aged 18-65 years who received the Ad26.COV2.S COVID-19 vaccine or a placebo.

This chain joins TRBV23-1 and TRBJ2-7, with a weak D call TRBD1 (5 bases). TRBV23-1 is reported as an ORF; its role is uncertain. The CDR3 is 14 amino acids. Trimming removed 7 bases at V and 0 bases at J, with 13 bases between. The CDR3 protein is CASNDSVSSYEQYF. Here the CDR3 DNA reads TGCGCCAGCAACGACAGCGTAAGCTCCTACGAGCAGTACTTC.

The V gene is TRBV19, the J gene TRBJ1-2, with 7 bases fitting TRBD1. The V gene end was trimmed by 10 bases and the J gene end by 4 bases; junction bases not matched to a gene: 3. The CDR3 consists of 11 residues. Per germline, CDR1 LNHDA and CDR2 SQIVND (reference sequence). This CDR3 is CATRQGYGYTF. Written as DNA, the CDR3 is TGTGCCACGAGACAGGGCTATGGCTACACCTTC.

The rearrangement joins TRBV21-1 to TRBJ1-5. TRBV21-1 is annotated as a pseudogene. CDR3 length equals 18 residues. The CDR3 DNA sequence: TGTGCCAGCAGGACTAGGGGGGCGGTGGGCCACCAAAATCAGCCCCAGCATTTT. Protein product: CASRTRGAVGHQNQPQHF.

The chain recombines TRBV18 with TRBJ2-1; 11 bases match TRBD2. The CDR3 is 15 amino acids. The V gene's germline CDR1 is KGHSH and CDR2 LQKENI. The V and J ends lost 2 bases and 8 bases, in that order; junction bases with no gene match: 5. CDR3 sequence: CASSPETSGKDEQFF. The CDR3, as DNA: TGTGCCAGCTCACCAGAGACTAGCGGGAAGGATGAGCAGTTCTTC. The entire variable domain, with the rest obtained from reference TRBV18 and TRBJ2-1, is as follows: NAGVMQNPRHLVRRRGQEARLRCSPMKGHSHVYWYRQLPEEGLKFMVYLQKENIIDESGMPKERFSAEFPKEGPSILRIQQVVRGDSAAYFCASSPETSGKDEQFFGPGTRLTVL.

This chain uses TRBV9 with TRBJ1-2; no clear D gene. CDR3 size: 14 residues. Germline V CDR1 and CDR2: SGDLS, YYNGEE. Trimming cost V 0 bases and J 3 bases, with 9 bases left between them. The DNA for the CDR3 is TGTGCCAGCAGCGTAGTTAGCGAGGACTATGGCTACACCTTC. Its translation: CASSVVSEDYGYTF.

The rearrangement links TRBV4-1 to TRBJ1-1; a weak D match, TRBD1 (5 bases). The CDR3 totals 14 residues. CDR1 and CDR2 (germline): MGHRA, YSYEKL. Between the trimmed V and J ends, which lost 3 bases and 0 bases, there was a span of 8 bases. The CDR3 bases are TGCGCCAGCAGCCACAGGGAAGTGAACACTGAAGCTTTCTTT. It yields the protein CASSHREVNTEAFF.

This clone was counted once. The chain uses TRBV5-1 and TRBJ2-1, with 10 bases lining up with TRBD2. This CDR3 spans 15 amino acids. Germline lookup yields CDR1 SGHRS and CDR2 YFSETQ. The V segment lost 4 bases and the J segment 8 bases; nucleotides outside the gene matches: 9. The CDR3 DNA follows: TGCGCCAGCAGCCAAGGCAGCGGGGGGGCCTATGAGCAGTTCTTC. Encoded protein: CASSQGSGGAYEQFF.

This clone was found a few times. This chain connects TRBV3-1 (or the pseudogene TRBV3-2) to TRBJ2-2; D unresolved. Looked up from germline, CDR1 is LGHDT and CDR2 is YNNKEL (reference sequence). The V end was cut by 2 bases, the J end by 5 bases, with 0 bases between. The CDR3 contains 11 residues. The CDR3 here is CASSQTGELFF. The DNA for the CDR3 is TGTGCCAGCAGCCAAACCGGGGAGCTGTTTTTT.